This T cell receptor (beta chain) was retrieved from a study of T cells after yellow fever vaccination. V trimming: 5 bases; J trimming: 7 bases; junction bases outside the gene matches: 8. CDR1 and CDR2 (germline): SEHNR, FQNEAQ (reference sequence). This CDR3 spans 13 amino acids. TCRdb recomputed calls from the 5' RACE reads with MiXCR, one row per CDR3 protein. There are a few hundred thousand distinct CDR3 sequences in the sample; under 9% occur only once, and 3% to 3.5% lies in the top ten. Sample: CD4+ T cells sorted from PBMCs, taken 5 days after the yellow fever booster vaccination. The gene calls are TRBV7-9 and TRBJ2-7; 7 bases map to TRBD2. The receptor was isolated from a man younger than 35 who received the YFV17D yellow fever vaccine. The CDR3 loop reads CASSRDSGGEQYF. CDR3 coding DNA: TGTGCCAGCAGCCGGGACTCCGGGGGGGAGCAGTACTTC.